What follows are 18 T cell receptor beta chains derived from one specimen sequenced in a study of cytomegalovirus exposure and HLA in healthy donors. PCR was performed using 60 Vbeta and 13 Jbeta primers. The method was immunoSEQ multiplex PCR; TCRdb's version includes in-frame clones alone and lacks a portion of them. The repertoire holds more than 95,000 clones, with approximately 82% as singletons. The sample was PBMCs. The receptor source for this set is a man in his forties in good health and CMV-seropositive.

This clone turned up a few times. The chain employs TRBV15 and TRBJ1-2; D not resolved. The CDR3 loop spans 16 amino acids. The germline V gene encodes CDR1 LNHNV and CDR2 YYDKDF (reference sequence). The ends were cut back, 0 bases at V and 4 bases at J, with 15 bases in the middle. In DNA form, the CDR3 reads TGTGCCACCAGCAGAGATATAGTCGGCGGCACCTATGGCTACACCTTC. Protein: CATSRDIVGGTYGYTF.

The CDR3 DNA sequence: TGTGCCAGCAGTGATGACCAACTAGCGGGGTACACCGGGGAGCTGTTTTTT. It yields the protein CASSDDQLAGYTGELFF. The V call is TRBV6-1, the J call TRBJ2-2; 10 bases are a match to TRBD2. J gave up 3 bases and V 3 bases, and 7 bases lay outside the gene matches. The CDR3 extends over 17 amino acids. The germline gives CDR1 MNHNS, CDR2 SASEGT.

Details on this clone: This specimen includes other DNA sequences encoding the same CDR3. V gene TRBV19 combines with J gene TRBJ2-3; 11 nucleotides line up with TRBD2. CDR1 is LNHDA, CDR2 SQIVND, per germline (reference sequence). The V and J ends lost 1 base and 0 bases, in that order; junction bases with no gene match: 6. CDR3 length: 18 amino acids. The CDR3 nucleotides read TGTGCCAGTAGTATAGGGCTAGCGGGGGGACTCAGCACAGATACGCAGTATTTT. Its protein product is CASSIGLAGGLSTDTQYF.

Here the CDR3 DNA reads TGTGCCAGCTGGACCGGGACTAGCGGGACCGGGGAGCTGTTTTTT. As protein: CASWTGTSGTGELFF. V gene TRBV6-1 combines with J gene TRBJ2-2; 12 bases are shared with TRBD2. Germline values: CDR1 MNHNS, CDR2 SASEGT. Unmatched junction bases numbered 6, after V lost 8 bases and J lost 5 bases. The CDR3 contains 15 residues.

This clone has a single count. The CDR3 coding sequence is TGTGCCAGCAGCTTAGACGGTCGGGGCACAGATACGCAGTATTTT. Protein product: CASSLDGRGTDTQYF. The genes are TRBV7-9 and TRBJ2-3; unclear D gene. CDR1 is SEHNR and CDR2 is FQNEAQ in the germline V gene (reference sequence). The V gene lost 1 base and the J gene lost 1 base, with 9 bases spanning the gap. The CDR3 is 15 amino acids. Filled out from reference TRBV7-9 and TRBJ2-3, the complete variable domain reads DTGVSQNPRHKITKRGQNVTFRCDPISEHNRLYWYRQTLGQGPEFLTYFQNEAQLEKSRLLSDRFSAERPKGSFSTLEIQRTEQGDSAMYLCASSLDGRGTDTQYFGPGTRLTVL.

In this sample, this clone turned up once. The DNA of the CDR3 is TGTGCCAGCTCACCGCAGATTCAGGGGCAGCTCACTGAAGCTTTCTTT. It yields the protein CASSPQIQGQLTEAFF. The chain carries TRBV18 and TRBJ1-1; TRBD1 is a possible D gene (6 bases). Trimming shortened V by 3 bases and J by 4 bases, and 18 bases separated the two germline ends. CDR3 length equals 16 residues. Per the germline V gene, CDR1 is KGHSH and CDR2 is LQKENI. The full variable domain, rest sourced from reference TRBV18 and TRBJ1-1, is NAGVMQNPRHLVRRRGQEARLRCSPMKGHSHVYWYRQLPEEGLKFMVYLQKENIIDESGMPKERFSAEFPKEGPSILRIQQVVRGDSAAYFCASSPQIQGQLTEAFFGQGTRLTVV.

The chain uses TRBV28 and TRBJ1-2, with 8 bases that match TRBD1. This CDR3 is built from 15 residues. Germline loops: CDR1 MDHEN, CDR2 SYDVKM. V shed 7 bases and J 4 bases; nucleotides not matched to a gene: 11. This chain's CDR3 is CASKLRDRQFYGYTF. The DNA of the CDR3 is TGTGCCAGCAAGTTACGGGACAGGCAGTTCTATGGCTACACCTTC.

This sequence joins TRBV7-2 and TRBJ2-5; possibly TRBD1 for D (6 bases). The tail of the sequence fits TRBJ2-7 better, so the J call may be wrong. CDR1 is SGHTA, CDR2 FQGNSA, per germline. The CDR3 has 13 residues. CDR3 coding DNA: TGTGCCAGCAACTCCTACAGGGCCCACGAGCAGTACTTC. It yields the protein CASNSYRAHEQYF.

The chain links TRBV11-2 to TRBJ2-7, with D uncertain. The CDR3 extends over 16 amino acids. Germline assignment: CDR1 SGHAT and CDR2 FQNNGV. V lost 5 bases, J lost 7 bases, and 24 bases lay in between. CDR3 in DNA: TGTGCCAGCAGCCTCCCACTCAGAGGATTGGCTGGGGAGCAGTACTTC. This encodes CASSLPLRGLAGEQYF.

The genes are TRBV7-9 and TRBJ2-7; 7 bases align to TRBD1. Germline CDR1 SEHNR, CDR2 FQNEAQ (reference sequence). This CDR3 comprises 13 residues. V trimming: 5 bases; J trimming: 4 bases; junction bases outside the gene matches: 5. CDR3 nucleotide sequence: TGTGCCAGCAGCAAGACAGGGAAGTACGAGCAGTACTTC. Translating it yields CASSKTGKYEQYF.

This chain joins TRBV11-2 and TRBJ2-3, with D possibly matching TRBD1 (6 bases). Germline V gene sequence: CDR1 SGHAT, CDR2 FQNNGV. CDR3 length equals 16 residues. Trimming took off 5 bases at V and 2 bases at J, with 17 bases between the two ends. The CDR3 sequence is CASSPYDRIHTDTQYF. The DNA for the CDR3 is TGTGCCAGCAGCCCTTACGACAGGATCCACACAGATACGCAGTATTTT.

The chain carries TRBV4-2 and TRBJ2-1; a possible D gene is TRBD2 (6 bases). The CDR3 spans 14 residues. Trimming removed 1 base from V and 2 bases from J, with 6 bases in between. Per the germline V gene, CDR1 is LGHNA and CDR2 is YNFKEQ. The CDR3 sequence: CASSQAGAYNEQFF. DNA of the CDR3: TGTGCCAGCAGCCAAGCGGGGGCCTACAATGAGCAGTTCTTC.

The chain recombines TRBV27 with TRBJ2-3; 8 nucleotides align to TRBD1. This CDR3 is 14 amino acids long. The V gene's germline CDR1 is MNHEY and CDR2 SMNVEV (reference sequence). V trimming: 4 bases; J trimming: 6 bases; junction bases outside the gene matches: 6. CDR3 amino acids: CASSSGQGTDTQYF. The CDR3 DNA sequence: TGTGCCAGCAGTTCAGGACAGGGTACCGATACGCAGTATTTT.

This sequence joins TRBV2 and TRBJ1-5, with D possibly TRBD1 on 5 matching bases. V gave up 3 bases and J gave up 3 bases, with 12 bases separating them. CDR1 is SNHLY and CDR2 is FYNNEI in the germline V gene. The CDR3 has 15 residues. The CDR3 DNA sequence: TGTGCCAGCAGTGACTTCGGCGGGGCCAATCAGCCCCAGCATTTT. It codes for CASSDFGGANQPQHF.

This chain links TRBV23-1 with TRBJ1-4; TRBD1 matches 8 bases. TRBV23-1 is identified as an open reading frame with a role that is uncertain. CDR3 length: 18 amino acids. V was pared by 3 bases and J by 1 base, with 10 bases of the junction left unmatched. CDR3 region: CASSQSGNTGGTNEKLFF. The CDR3 bases are TGCGCCAGCAGTCAGTCAGGCAACACAGGGGGAACTAATGAAAAACTGTTTTTT.

The chain links TRBV2 to TRBJ1-3, with TRBD1 matching 9 bases. Germline V gives CDR1 SNHLY, CDR2 FYNNEI. The CDR3 loop spans 16 amino acids. After removal of 5 bases from V and 1 base from J, the junction contained 6 bases not matched to a gene. In nucleotides, the CDR3 is TGTGCCAGCAGTTTCCAACAGGGGGCGTCTGGAAACACCATATATTTT. Its translation is CASSFQQGASGNTIYF.

This clone was counted only a few times. The chain links TRBV7-9 to TRBJ1-6, with D possibly being TRBD1 (5 bases). The V gene's germline CDR1 is SEHNR and CDR2 FQNEAQ (reference sequence). The V gene lost 1 base and the J gene lost 3 bases, with 7 bases spanning the gap. The CDR3 is 15 amino acids. This chain's CDR3 is CASSLGGVYNSPLHF. The CDR3 region has the DNA TGTGCCAGCAGCTTAGGGGGGGTCTATAATTCACCCCTCCACTTT. The whole variable domain, remainder taken from reference TRBV7-9 and TRBJ1-6, is DTGVSQNPRHKITKRGQNVTFRCDPISEHNRLYWYRQTLGQGPEFLTYFQNEAQLEKSRLLSDRFSAERPKGSFSTLEIQRTEQGDSAMYLCASSLGGVYNSPLHFGNGTRLTVT.

The chain uses TRBV7-9 and TRBJ2-5; the D gene is possibly TRBD2 (5 bases). TRBJ2-7 matches the DNA end more closely, so the J call is doubtful. The CDR3 loop spans 13 amino acids. CDR1 and CDR2 (germline): SEHNR, FQNEAQ (reference sequence). The DNA of the CDR3 is TGTGCCAGCAGCCTTAGCGAGACCTACGAGCAGTACTTC. Translation: CASSLSETYEQYF.